A selection of T cell receptor beta chains follows, all from one sample in a study of shared clonotypes between healthy human individuals. Data came from immunoSEQ multiplex PCR; TCRdb stores just in-frame clones and leaves some out. The table has millions of clones, about 95% seen once. The sample consisted of naive CD8+ T cells sorted from blood. These receptors all come from a man between 18 and 35 years old in good health. Both conserved end residues are part of each CDR3. D genes are given only for firm matches. Clone size is shown for a subset of rows, as once, few, many or a class of expanded clone.

J: TRBJ2-5; D: NA; V: TRBV9; size: once; DNA: TGTGCCAGCAGCGTTGCCGGGACACCTCAAGAGACCCAGTACTTC; CDR3: CASSVAGTPQETQYF
J: TRBJ2-7; D: TRBD2; V: TRBV10-3; size: NA; DNA: TGTGCCATCAGTGAGGGAAATCATGCGGGGGGCTCCTACGAGCAGTACTTC; CDR3: CAISEGNHAGGSYEQYF
J: TRBJ2-7; D: NA; V: TRBV4-2; size: NA; DNA: TGTGCCAGCAGCATAAGGACAGGCGGGGATTACGAGCAGTACTTC; CDR3: CASSIRTGGDYEQYF
J: TRBJ2-3; D: TRBD2; V: TRBV7-2; size: once; DNA: TGTGCCAGCAGCTTAGGGAGCGGGGGGCCCTTGGATACGCAGTATTTT; CDR3: CASSLGSGGPLDTQYF
J: TRBJ2-1; D: TRBD2; V: TRBV11-2; size: NA; DNA: TGTGCCAGCAGCTTAAGTAGAACTAGCGGGTTCAATGAGCAGTTCTTC; CDR3: CASSLSRTSGFNEQFF
J: TRBJ2-1; D: NA; V: TRBV9; size: NA; DNA: TGTGCCAGCAGCGTAGGAGATAATGAGCAGTTCTTC; CDR3: CASSVGDNEQFF
J: TRBJ1-2; D: TRBD1; V: TRBV27; size: NA; DNA: TGTGCCAGCAGTCCCGGGACAGGGTTCTATGGCTACACCTTC; CDR3: CASSPGTGFYGYTF
J: TRBJ1-1; D: NA; V: TRBV6-5; size: NA; DNA: TGTGCCAGCAGTTATCTGGGGGAAGCTTTCTTT; CDR3: CASSYLGEAFF
J: TRBJ2-1; D: NA; V: TRBV4-1; size: once; DNA: TGCGCCAGCAGCCAAGATGAGGAGAGTTCCTACAATGAGCAGTTCTTC; CDR3: CASSQDEESSYNEQFF
J: TRBJ1-1; D: NA; V: TRBV7-9; size: NA; DNA: TGTGCCAGCAGCTATAGCACGGGGACTGAAGCTTTCTTT; CDR3: CASSYSTGTEAFF
J: TRBJ2-7; D: NA; V: TRBV15; size: NA; DNA: TGTGCCACCAGCAGAGATGGATGGGGAGGCCCCTACGAGCAGTACTTC; CDR3: CATSRDGWGGPYEQYF
J: TRBJ2-6; D: NA; V: TRBV30; size: NA; DNA: TGTGCCTGGAGTGTGGTGGACAGAGAGGCCAACGTCCTGACTTTC; CDR3: CAWSVVDREANVLTF
J: TRBJ2-7; D: TRBD1; V: TRBV30; size: NA; DNA: TGTGCCTGGAGCCTAACAGGGGGCCACGAGCAGTACTTC; CDR3: CAWSLTGGHEQYF
J: TRBJ2-1; D: TRBD1; V: TRBV6-6; size: NA; DNA: TGTGCCAGCAGTTCCCCGGGACAGGGGACTAACGAGCAGTTCTTC; CDR3: CASSSPGQGTNEQFF
J: TRBJ2-7; D: NA; V: TRBV29-1; size: once; DNA: TGCAGCGTTGAAGATGAGAAGGGCTACGAGCAGTACTTC; CDR3: CSVEDEKGYEQYF
J: TRBJ2-1; D: TRBD1; V: TRBV27; size: NA; DNA: TGTGCCAGCAGTTCTGGGCCCGGGACAGGGGGGGTCAATGAGCAGTTCTTC; CDR3: CASSSGPGTGGVNEQFF
J: TRBJ2-7; D: NA; V: TRBV7-6; size: NA; DNA: TGTGCCAGCAGCTCGGGTGAGGCTATGGGGCAGTACTTC; CDR3: CASSSGEAMGQYF
J: TRBJ2-3; D: NA; V: TRBV4-1; size: NA; DNA: TGCGCCAGCAGCCAAGAGGCGCCCGGGGCCTTGGGAGATACGCAGTATTTT; CDR3: CASSQEAPGALGDTQYF
J: TRBJ1-1; D: NA; V: TRBV11-2; size: NA; DNA: TGTGCCAGCAGCTTAATGATAGGGAACACTGAAGCTTTCTTT; CDR3: CASSLMIGNTEAFF
J: TRBJ2-3; D: NA; V: TRBV27; size: once; DNA: TGTGCCAGCAGTTCGCTGGAGGAGGACACAGATACGCAGTATTTT; CDR3: CASSSLEEDTDTQYF
J: TRBJ2-1; D: NA; V: TRBV7-9; size: NA; DNA: TGTGCCAGCAGCTTAGAGACGGATCCCTACAATGAGCAGTTCTTC; CDR3: CASSLETDPYNEQFF
J: TRBJ2-7; D: TRBD1; V: TRBV6-1; size: once; DNA: TGTGCCACTCAGACAGGGCCCTACGAGCAGTACTTC; CDR3: CATQTGPYEQYF
J: TRBJ2-7; D: TRBD1; V: TRBV18; size: NA; DNA: TGTGCCAGCTCACCACGCCGAGGGACAGCCTACGAGCAGTACTTC; CDR3: CASSPRRGTAYEQYF
J: TRBJ2-3; D: NA; V: TRBV9; size: NA; DNA: TGTGCCAGCAGCGTCCCCGAAAAAATGACAGAGAACAAAGCACCGTTT; CDR3: CASSVPEKMTENKAPF
J: TRBJ1-5; D: TRBD1; V: TRBV6-1; size: once; DNA: TGTGCCAGCAGTGCCTTGGATAGTGAGACAGGGGTGAGCAATCAGCCCCAGCATTTT; CDR3: CASSALDSETGVSNQPQHF
J: TRBJ2-1; D: NA; V: TRBV30; size: NA; DNA: TGTGCCTGGAGTGGGAGGGGAGAGGGGCATGAGCAGTTCTTC; CDR3: CAWSGRGEGHEQFF
J: TRBJ1-1; D: NA; V: TRBV6-1; size: NA; DNA: TGTGCCAGCAGGCGGGTCCCCGATTTGAACACTGAAGCTTTCTTT; CDR3: CASRRVPDLNTEAFF
J: TRBJ2-1; D: NA; V: TRBV7-9; size: once; DNA: TGTGCCAGCAGCTCCGTCCAGGGGAACTACAATGAGCAGTTCTTC; CDR3: CASSSVQGNYNEQFF
J: TRBJ1-1; D: NA; V: TRBV4-1; size: NA; DNA: TGCGCCAGCAGCCAAGCCCCCGGAGGGAACACTGAAGCTTTCTTT; CDR3: CASSQAPGGNTEAFF
J: TRBJ2-3; D: NA; V: TRBV12-5; size: NA; DNA: TGTGCTAGTGTTTGGGGTTGGGGCACAGATACGCAGTATTTT; CDR3: CASVWGWGTDTQYF
J: TRBJ2-4; D: TRBD1; V: TRBV27; size: NA; DNA: TGTGCCAGCAGTTTCGGACAGGGGTTCATTCAGTACTTC; CDR3: CASSFGQGFIQYF
J: TRBJ1-2; D: NA; V: TRBV30; size: once; DNA: TGTGCCTGGAGTGGAGCATCGGAGGGGGAAAGGAACTATGGCTACACCTTC; CDR3: CAWSGASEGERNYGYTF
J: TRBJ1-5; D: NA; V: TRBV19; size: NA; DNA: TGTGCCAGTAGTTCTGGATGGAGCAATCAGCCCCAGCATTTT; CDR3: CASSSGWSNQPQHF
J: TRBJ2-3; D: NA; V: TRBV9; size: NA; DNA: TGTGCCAGCAGCGCTTACCTCGGGGTAGATACGCAGTATTTT; CDR3: CASSAYLGVDTQYF
J: TRBJ2-7; D: NA; V: TRBV27; size: NA; DNA: TGTGCCAGCAGTTTGTTGGGGGATCGCTACGAGCAGTACTTC; CDR3: CASSLLGDRYEQYF
J: TRBJ2-2; D: NA; V: TRBV28; size: NA; DNA: TGTGCCAGCGAAACAGGCGCGGACACCGGGGAGCTGTTTTTT; CDR3: CASETGADTGELFF
J: TRBJ1-5; D: NA; V: TRBV7-6; size: NA; DNA: TGTGCCAGCAGCTTAGCACCCTTCGGTACTAGCAATCAGCCCCAGCATTTT; CDR3: CASSLAPFGTSNQPQHF
J: TRBJ2-3; D: NA; V: TRBV4-1; size: NA; DNA: TGCGCCAGCAGCCAACTAGAACCAGCACCAGATACGCAGTATTTT; CDR3: CASSQLEPAPDTQYF
J: TRBJ2-1; D: NA; V: TRBV4-3; size: NA; DNA: TGCGCCAGCAGCCAAGCTCAGGGGGGATCGGTTGAGCAGTTCTTC; CDR3: CASSQAQGGSVEQFF
J: TRBJ2-7; D: NA; V: TRBV5-4; size: NA; DNA: TGTGCCAGCAGCCCCCCCCCTCCTGCCTACGAGCAGTACTTC; CDR3: CASSPPPPAYEQYF
J: TRBJ1-5; D: NA; V: TRBV6-1; size: NA; DNA: TGTGCCAGCAGCCAGTACAGGGGCAATCAGCCCCAGCATTTT; CDR3: CASSQYRGNQPQHF
J: TRBJ2-5; D: TRBD1; V: TRBV19; size: NA; DNA: TGTGCCAGTAGTATAGGACAGGGGCGGGAGACCCAGTACTTC; CDR3: CASSIGQGRETQYF
J: TRBJ2-3; D: NA; V: TRBV10-3; size: NA; DNA: TGTGCCATCAGTGAGTCCAGGGCTTCTAGCACAGATACGCAGTATTTT; CDR3: CAISESRASSTDTQYF
J: TRBJ1-5; D: TRBD1; V: TRBV2; size: NA; DNA: TGTGCCAGCATGGGAGGGACAGGGCCCCAGCATTTT; CDR3: CASMGGTGPQHF
J: TRBJ1-1; D: NA; V: TRBV4-1; size: NA; DNA: TGCGCCAGCAGCCAAGTCGGCACTGAAGCTTTCTTT; CDR3: CASSQVGTEAFF
J: TRBJ1-2; D: TRBD1; V: TRBV6-5; size: NA; DNA: TGTGCCAGCAGCCCGGACAGGGGGGAAGAGAATGGCTACACCTTC; CDR3: CASSPDRGEENGYTF
J: TRBJ2-1; D: TRBD2; V: TRBV27; size: NA; DNA: TGTGCCAGCAGTCCCGGGACTAGCGGGTCCGGGGGGCAGTTCTTC; CDR3: CASSPGTSGSGGQFF
J: TRBJ2-2; D: TRBD2; V: TRBV7-6; size: NA; DNA: TGTGCCAGCAGCTCCCTAGCGGGAGAAGACGGGGAGCTGTTTTTT; CDR3: CASSSLAGEDGELFF
J: TRBJ1-3; D: NA; V: TRBV11-2; size: NA; DNA: TGTGCCAGCAGCTCGGGGGGCACAATTATCTCTGGAAACACCATATATTTT; CDR3: CASSSGGTIISGNTIYF
J: TRBJ1-1; D: TRBD1; V: TRBV4-3; size: NA; DNA: TGCGCCAGCAGCCAAGAACGGGACAGGGCGGGAACTTTCTTT; CDR3: CASSQERDRAGTFF
J: TRBJ1-2; D: NA; V: TRBV29-1; size: NA; DNA: TGCAGCGTGGCCCAGGAGTATGGCTACACCTTC; CDR3: CSVAQEYGYTF
J: TRBJ2-2; D: TRBD2; V: TRBV29-1; size: NA; DNA: TGCAGCGTTGAAGATCCAGCGGGGCAGGCGCCTAACGGGGAGCTGTTTTTT; CDR3: CSVEDPAGQAPNGELFF
J: TRBJ2-7; D: TRBD1; V: TRBV27; size: NA; DNA: TGTGCCAGCAGTCGCGGGACAGGGGGACACGAGCAGTACTTC; CDR3: CASSRGTGGHEQYF
J: TRBJ2-1; D: TRBD1; V: TRBV6-5; size: NA; DNA: TGTGCCAGCAGTTTGACAGGGGGAAATTACAATGAGCAGTTCTTC; CDR3: CASSLTGGNYNEQFF
J: TRBJ1-6; D: NA; V: TRBV6-5; size: once; DNA: TGTGCCAGCAGTCTGGACAGCGATAATTCACCCCTCCACTTT; CDR3: CASSLDSDNSPLHF
J: TRBJ2-5; D: TRBD2; V: TRBV7-9; size: NA; DNA: TGTGCCAGCAGCTCAACTAGCGGGGAGACCCAGTACTTC; CDR3: CASSSTSGETQYF
J: TRBJ2-5; D: NA; V: TRBV6-6; size: once; DNA: TGTGCCAGCACTCTCCGCAGGGACCAAGAGACCCAGTACTTC; CDR3: CASTLRRDQETQYF
J: TRBJ1-1; D: NA; V: TRBV7-9; size: NA; DNA: TGTGCCAGCAGCTTAGACCTGAACACTGAAGCTTTCTTT; CDR3: CASSLDLNTEAFF